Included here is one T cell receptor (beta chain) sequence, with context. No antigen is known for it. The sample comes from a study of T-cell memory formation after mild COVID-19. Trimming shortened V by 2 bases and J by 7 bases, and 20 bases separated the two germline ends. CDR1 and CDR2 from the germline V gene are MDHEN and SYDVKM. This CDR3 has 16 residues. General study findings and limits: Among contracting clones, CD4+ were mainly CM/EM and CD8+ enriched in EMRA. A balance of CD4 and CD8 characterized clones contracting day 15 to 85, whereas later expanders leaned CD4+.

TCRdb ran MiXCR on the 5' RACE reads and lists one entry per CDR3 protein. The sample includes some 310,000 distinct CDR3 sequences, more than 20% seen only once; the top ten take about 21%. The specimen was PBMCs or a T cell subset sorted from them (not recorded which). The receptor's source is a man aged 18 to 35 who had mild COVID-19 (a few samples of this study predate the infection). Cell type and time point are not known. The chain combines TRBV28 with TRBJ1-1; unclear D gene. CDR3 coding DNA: TGTGCCAGCAGTTTAGGAGGTACCCCATCCCCGCGTGAAGCTTTCTTT. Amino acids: CASSLGGTPSPREAFF.